This record covers a single TCR beta chain. The antigen is unknown. CDR1 is SQVTM and CDR2 is ANQGSEA in the germline V gene. This CDR3 contains 14 residues. V trimming: 3 bases; J trimming: 6 bases; junction bases outside the gene matches: 7. With a J-beta primer mix and a sample-barcoded 5' primer, a second PCR ran about 7 to 11 cycles. In TCRdb, the 5' RACE reads were re-called with MiXCR into one record per CDR3 protein. The table records about 570,000 distinct CDR3 sequences, 25% to 30% of them present only once. Per-sample PBMC isolation yielded at least 6.5 million cells. The sample is drawn from a study of blood T cells in healthy people across ages. The study, taken as a whole, reports: Estimates of diversity drawn from one million T cells were considered underestimates. For the donors, CMV status was unknown and possibly confounded expanded clonotype changes. A strong correlation was seen between TCR beta diversity and naive T cell percentage.

The chain is built from TRBV29-1 and TRBJ1-3; TRBD1 aligns across 8 bases. The sequencing input was blood. The receptor was derived from a woman in her sixties or seventies in good health. The CDR3 protein is CSVDSRGLENTIYF. The CDR3 coding sequence is TGCAGCGTTGACAGCAGGGGGCTGGAAAACACCATATATTTT.